This T cell receptor beta chain was retrieved from a study of cytomegalovirus exposure and HLA in healthy donors. Overall study context: In an early release, HLA-typed donors contributed 75 million to 85 million unique TCR sequences. The study, taken as a whole, reports: In a later analysis, across HLA loci, associated TCR counts were highest for DRB1, lowest for HLA-C.

From germline, CDR1 is SGHDN and CDR2 FVKESK. J gave up 5 bases and V 0 bases, and 10 bases lay outside the gene matches. The CDR3 consists of 16 residues. The study ran its PCR with 60 Vbeta and 13 Jbeta primers. Sequencing was performed with immunoSEQ multiplex PCR; in TCRdb, only in-frame clones are kept and a portion is missing. The table has under 200,000 clones, over 70% seen once; the top ten hold around 5.4%. Notes on this clone: Its antigen is still unknown.

The V gene is TRBV14, the J gene TRBJ2-7, with 7 bases matching TRBD1. This clonotype originated in a middle-aged man in good health and CMV-seronegative. The source material was PBMCs. The CDR3 region has the DNA TGTGCCAGCAGCCAAGATAGGACAGGTCTAAGGAACGAGCAGTACTTC. It yields the protein CASSQDRTGLRNEQYF.